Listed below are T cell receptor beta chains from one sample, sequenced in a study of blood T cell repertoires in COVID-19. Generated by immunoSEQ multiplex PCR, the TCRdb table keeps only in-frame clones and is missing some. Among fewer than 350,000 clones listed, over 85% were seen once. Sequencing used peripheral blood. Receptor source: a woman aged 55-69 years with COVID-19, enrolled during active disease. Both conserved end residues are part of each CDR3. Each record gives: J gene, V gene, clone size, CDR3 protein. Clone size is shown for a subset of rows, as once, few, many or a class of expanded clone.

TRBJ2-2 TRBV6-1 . CASSDGTAYTGELFF
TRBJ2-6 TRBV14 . CASSLTLSGANVLTF
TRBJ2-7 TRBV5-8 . CASSLPGTGVGEQYF
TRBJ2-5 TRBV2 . CASNDYQETQYF
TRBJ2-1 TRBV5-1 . CASSPKLAGHFHEQFF
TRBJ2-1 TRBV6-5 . CASSRDRGGEQFF
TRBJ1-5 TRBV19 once CASRASAGSNQPQHF
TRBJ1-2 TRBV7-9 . CASSPLSGFGYTF
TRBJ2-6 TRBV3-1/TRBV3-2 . CASSLLGANVLTF
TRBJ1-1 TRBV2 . CASSGDIRAFF
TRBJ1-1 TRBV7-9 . CASSLPDRGTEAFF
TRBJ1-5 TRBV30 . CAWSSGVLGQPQHF
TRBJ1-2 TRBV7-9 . CASSPYRGDYGYTF
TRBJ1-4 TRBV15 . CATSDRATNEKLFF
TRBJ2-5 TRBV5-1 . CASIGEGETQYF
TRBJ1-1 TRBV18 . CASSPSQGLTEAFF
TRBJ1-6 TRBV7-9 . CASTRDRSSPLHF
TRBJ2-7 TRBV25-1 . CASNRDRGEQYF
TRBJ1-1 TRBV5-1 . CASSLGGQGGTEAFF
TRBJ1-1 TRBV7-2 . CASSRDRDTEAFF
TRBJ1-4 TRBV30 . CAWNSGTNEKLFF
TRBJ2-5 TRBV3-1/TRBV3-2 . CASSLTGVKETQYF
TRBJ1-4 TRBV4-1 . CASRYPGTQEKLFF
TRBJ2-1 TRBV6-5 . CASSHQRGGYNEQFF
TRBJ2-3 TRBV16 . CASSTTGEDTQYF
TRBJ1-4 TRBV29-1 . CSVDEGPNEKLFF
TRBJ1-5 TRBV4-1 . CASSVSGTGARGPQHF
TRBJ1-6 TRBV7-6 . CASSLATGFNSPLHF
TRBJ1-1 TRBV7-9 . CASSLETGGNTEAFF
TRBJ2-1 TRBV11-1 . CATETGRAGNNEQFF
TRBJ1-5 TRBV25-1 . CASAFGDQPQHF
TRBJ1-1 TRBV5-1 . CASSLVQGARGTEAFF
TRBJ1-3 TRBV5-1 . CASSSDQGASGNTIYF
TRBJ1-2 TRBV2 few CASSAALTPGTGGAGTNYGYTF
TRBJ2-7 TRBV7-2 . CASSSRQGASFEQYF
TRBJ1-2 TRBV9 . CASSVPRGYTF
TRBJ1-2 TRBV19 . CASGDREAGYTF
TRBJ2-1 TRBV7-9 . CASSLAGGNEQFF
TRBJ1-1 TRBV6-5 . CASRVRPGGGAEAFF
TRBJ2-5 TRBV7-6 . CASSPRTDQETQYF
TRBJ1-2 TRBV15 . CATGEGGKYGYTF
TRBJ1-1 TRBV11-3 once CASSLGQGDTEAFF
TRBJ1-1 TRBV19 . CASSMPGEGRTEAFF
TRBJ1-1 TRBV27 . CASSFQIGGGLGNTEAFF
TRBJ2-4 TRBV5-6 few CASSLVGDHIQYF
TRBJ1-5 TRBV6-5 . CASGQGNQPQHF
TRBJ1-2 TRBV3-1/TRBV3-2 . CASSLSRGTRQYGYTF
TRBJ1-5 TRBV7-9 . CASSAGFGQPQHF
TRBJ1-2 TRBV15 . CATSRPSGSFNYGYTF
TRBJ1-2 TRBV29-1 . CSVDWDRGQANYGYTF
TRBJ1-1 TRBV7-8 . CASSREEGLGMNTEAFF
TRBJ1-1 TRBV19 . CASSAEPGTEAFF
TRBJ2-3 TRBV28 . CASSFSRDTQYF
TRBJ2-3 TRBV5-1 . CASLPGGQPDTQYF
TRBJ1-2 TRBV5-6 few CASSSLGDYGYTF
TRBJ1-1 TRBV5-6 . CASSLGWEAGRTEAFF